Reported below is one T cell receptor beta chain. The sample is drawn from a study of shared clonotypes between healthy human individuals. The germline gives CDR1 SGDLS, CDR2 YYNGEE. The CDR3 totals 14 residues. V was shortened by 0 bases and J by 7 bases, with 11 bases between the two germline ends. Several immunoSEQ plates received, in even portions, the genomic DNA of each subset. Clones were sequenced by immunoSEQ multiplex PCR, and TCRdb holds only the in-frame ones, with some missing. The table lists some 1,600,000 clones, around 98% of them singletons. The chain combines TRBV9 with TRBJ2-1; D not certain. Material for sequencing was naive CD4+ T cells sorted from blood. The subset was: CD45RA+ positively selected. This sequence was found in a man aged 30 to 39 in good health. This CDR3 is CASSVVVAGNEQFF. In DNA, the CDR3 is TGTGCCAGCAGCGTAGTAGTGGCAGGAAATGAGCAGTTCTTC.